Included here is one T cell receptor (beta chain) sequence, with context. Its antigen remains unidentified. Sequencing used immunoSEQ multiplex PCR; TCRdb keeps in-frame clones, though not all of them. There are some 60,000 clones in the sample; 90% to 95% occur only once, and less than 5% lies in the top ten. The sample is drawn from a study of OX40 agonist ivuxolimab in advanced cancers. About the research overall: Partial response was recorded in three patients: one hepatocellular carcinoma and two cutaneous melanoma cases. Study findings and constraints: Averaging showed that CD8+ T cells had more expanded clones than CD4+ did. Among expanded peripheral T cells, antigen specificity went undetermined.

Trimming stripped 0 bases from V and 7 bases from J, with 10 bases between. CDR3 size: 14 residues. CDR1 and CDR2 from the germline V gene are MGHRA and YSYEKL. This chain links TRBV4-1 with TRBJ2-1; tentatively, D is TRBD2 (6 bases). The specimen comprised CD4+ or CD8+ T cells sorted from blood, sampled in a trial of the OX40 agonist ivuxolimab. The TCR originated in an adult with an advanced solid tumor such as melanoma, head and neck, liver or kidney cancer. The CDR3 protein is CASSQDTRGNEQFF. The CDR3 DNA sequence: TGCGCCAGCAGCCAAGATACGCGGGGTAATGAGCAGTTCTTC.